Presented here are 32 T cell receptor beta chains from one specimen sequenced in a study of CD8 T cells in ankylosing spondylitis. TCRdb re-called the 5' RACE reads through MiXCR, storing one row per CDR3 protein. Of about 130,000 distinct CDR3 sequences listed, about 7% are singletons. The sequenced material came from blood, either unsorted or a sorted T cell fraction (not recorded which). The receptors were gathered from a male donor with ankylosing spondylitis or in good health (not recorded which).

With respect to this clonotype: This sequence may be a read error, since a much larger clone differs from it by one base. In nucleotides, the CDR3 is TGTGCCAGCAGTGTTGATGAAAGGGCCGGCTATGGCTACACCTTC. It yields the protein CASSVDERAGYGYTF. The J gene is TRBJ1-2, the V gene TRBV2; D is unresolved. V lost 4 bases, J lost 4 bases, and 16 bases lay in between. Germline V gene sequence: CDR1 SNHLY, CDR2 FYNNEI. There are 15 residues in the CDR3.

The chain recombines TRBV7-3 with TRBJ2-7; TRBD1 aligns across 8 bases. CDR1 is SGHTA, CDR2 FQGTGA, per germline. The CDR3 has 15 amino acids. V was pared by 5 bases and J by 0 bases, with 6 bases of the junction left unmatched. The CDR3 is CASSEDRAGSYEQYF. Written as DNA, the CDR3 is TGTGCCAGCAGCGAGGACAGGGCGGGCTCCTACGAGCAGTACTTC.

This clonotype occurred a few times. A much larger clone lies a single base off, so this may be a read error. The V call is TRBV5-5, the J call TRBJ1-1; D may be TRBD1 (6 bases). This CDR3 is built from 14 residues. The germline gives CDR1 SGHKS, CDR2 YYEKEE (reference sequence). CDR3 DNA sequence: TGTGCCAGCTGCTTGTCAGGGGCGAACACTGAAGCTTTCTTT. The encoded protein is CASCLSGANTEAFF.

This clonotype was seen many times. The genes are TRBV5-1 and TRBJ2-6; 8 nucleotides align to TRBD1. This CDR3 comprises 18 residues. The V segment lost 4 bases and the J segment 0 bases; nucleotides outside the gene matches: 9. The germline CDR1 and CDR2 sequences are SGHRS and YFSETQ. In DNA, the CDR3 is TGCGCCAGCAGCGACGGGGACAGGACAGTCTCTGGGGCCAACGTCCTGACTTTC. This gives the protein CASSDGDRTVSGANVLTF.

This clonotype was seen many times. This rearrangement joins TRBV4-2 to TRBJ1-4, with D maybe TRBD1 (5 bases). Germline CDR1 and CDR2: LGHNA and YNFKEQ. The length of the CDR3 is 13 residues. V was cut by 0 bases and J by 8 bases, with 7 bases left in between. CDR3 sequence (DNA): TGTGCCAGCAGCCAAGAAAGGGGAGAAAAACTGTTTTTT. It translates to CASSQERGEKLFF.

This clonotype was seen many times. This chain joins TRBV11-1 and TRBJ2-5; no clear D. The germline CDR1 and CDR2 sequences are SGHAT and FQDESV (reference sequence). CDR3 length: 14 amino acids. V lost 5 bases and J 2 bases, leaving 12 bases between the germline ends. The CDR3 here is CASSRTVRQETQYF. Here the CDR3 DNA reads TGTGCCAGCAGCCGAACGGTTCGGCAAGAGACCCAGTACTTC.

This clonotype was detected ten times or more. The V call is TRBV12-3 or TRBV12-4, the J call TRBJ2-1; D not certain. Trimming pared 4 bases from V and 9 bases from J, leaving 22 bases between. CDR3 size: 16 residues. The CDR3 DNA reads TGTGCCAGCAGTTCCTCTTGGACCCCCGCGAACGGTGAGCAGTTCTTC. It is translated as CASSSSWTPANGEQFF.

This clonotype has a handful of counts. CDR3 bases: TGTGCCTGGAGTGTAATGGACCTCTCTGGAAACACCATATATTTT. Protein sequence: CAWSVMDLSGNTIYF. V usage is TRBV30 and J usage is TRBJ1-3; D gene unclear. Germline assignment: CDR1 GTSNPN and CDR2 SVGIG (reference sequence). The CDR3 runs 15 residues. V was pared by 0 bases and J by 0 bases, with 9 bases between.

This clonotype was seen repeatedly, ten times or more. The chain is built from TRBV12-3 or TRBV12-4 and TRBJ2-1; D gene uncertain. The V end was cut by 2 bases, the J end by 5 bases, with 4 bases between. The CDR3 extends over 12 amino acids. As DNA, the CDR3 is TGTGCCAGCAGTTTAATTCACAATGAGCAGTTCTTC. Translated: CASSLIHNEQFF.

This clonotype occurred many times. This chain links TRBV27 with TRBJ2-3; the match to TRBD1 covers 9 bases. Germline values: CDR1 MNHEY, CDR2 SMNVEV (reference sequence). The V gene end was trimmed by 6 bases and the J gene end by 3 bases; junction bases not matched to a gene: 1. This CDR3 comprises 13 residues. The CDR3 reads CASRGTGTDTQYF. As DNA, the CDR3 is TGTGCCAGCAGAGGGACAGGGACAGATACGCAGTATTTT.

The sample holds many counts of this clonotype. A much more abundant neighbour one base away suggests this may be a read error. Here the CDR3 DNA reads TGTGCCAGCAGCCAAAACACAGATACGCAGTATTTT. This sequence encodes CASSQNTDTQYF. The chain is built from TRBV14 and TRBJ2-3, with no clear D. Germline V CDR1 and CDR2: SGHDN, FVKESK. V lost 2 bases and J lost 2, with 2 bases in between. The CDR3 has 12 amino acids.

This clonotype was picked up many times. The V and J genes are TRBV7-3 and TRBJ2-3, with a tentative D call TRBD2 (5 bases). Trimming stripped 6 bases from V and 8 bases from J, with 18 bases between. The CDR3 consists of 14 residues. Germline lookup yields CDR1 SGHTA and CDR2 FQGTGA. CDR3 DNA sequence: TGTGCCAGCAGACGTGACGGACTGCCTGGTACGCAGTATTTT. Encoded protein: CASRRDGLPGTQYF.

Many counts were recorded for this clonotype. The rearrangement links TRBV5-1 to TRBJ2-1; no definite D call. Germline V lookup: CDR1 SGHRS, CDR2 YFSETQ. V was cut by 0 bases and J by 3 bases, with 4 bases left in between. The CDR3 extends over 13 amino acids. The CDR3 bases are TGCGCCAGCAGCTTGGTCAGCTACAATGAGCAGTTCTTC. Its translation is CASSLVSYNEQFF.

This clonotype was picked up many times. V is TRBV7-9 and J is TRBJ1-6, with unresolved D. With 1 base removed from V and 7 bases from J, the gap between germline ends came to 5 bases. From germline, CDR1 is SEHNR and CDR2 FQNEAQ (reference sequence). The CDR3 loop spans 13 amino acids. The CDR3 DNA sequence: TGTGCCAGCAGCTTAGATTGGAATTCACCCCTCCACTTT. Protein sequence: CASSLDWNSPLHF. The variable domain in full, completed from reference TRBV7-9 and TRBJ1-6, reads DTGVSQNPRHKITKRGQNVTFRCDPISEHNRLYWYRQTLGQGPEFLTYFQNEAQLEKSRLLSDRFSAERPKGSFSTLEIQRTEQGDSAMYLCASSLDWNSPLHFGNGTRLTVT.

This clonotype was seen ten or more times. The chain uses TRBV20-1 and TRBJ1-2, with a tentative D call TRBD1 (5 bases). V was pared by 5 bases and J by 8 bases, with 27 bases between. The CDR3 totals 16 residues. Germline CDR1 is DFQATT and CDR2 is SNEGSKA (reference sequence). CDR3 sequence reads: CSAAPPTGTLGAGYTF. CDR3 nucleotide sequence: TGCAGTGCTGCCCCCCCCACCGGGACTTTGGGAGCCGGCTACACCTTC.

The V and J genes are TRBV9 and TRBJ1-1; weak D call: TRBD1 (6 bases). The CDR3 runs to 14 residues. The germline CDR1 and CDR2 sequences are SGDLS and YYNGEE. Trimming pared 3 bases from V and 0 bases from J, leaving 9 bases between. The CDR3, as DNA: TGTGCCAGCAGCGAGCAGGGGATGAACACTGAAGCTTTCTTT. It is translated as CASSEQGMNTEAFF.

This clonotype came up many times. The CDR3 is CASSTLQGWNTEAFF. CDR3 nucleotide sequence: TGTGCCAGCAGCACCTTACAGGGGTGGAACACTGAAGCTTTCTTT. This chain joins TRBV6-1 and TRBJ1-1; TRBD1 matches at 7 bases. The J segment lost 1 base and the V segment lost 6 bases, leaving 8 bases of the junction unmatched. The CDR3 contains 15 residues. Germline lookup yields CDR1 MNHNS and CDR2 SASEGT.

At least ten counts were recorded for this clonotype. J is TRBJ2-1 and V is TRBV5-1, with 8 bases matching TRBD2. J gave up 8 bases and V 4 bases, and 14 bases lay outside the gene matches. Per the germline V gene, CDR1 is SGHRS and CDR2 is YFSETQ. The CDR3 has 16 residues. The CDR3 nucleotides are TGCGCCAGCAGCGTCTCTTATGGCGGGAGGTTCGATGAGCAGTTCTTC. This codes for CASSVSYGGRFDEQFF.

The gene calls are TRBV7-3 and TRBJ2-2; a weak D match, TRBD1 (6 bases). There are 16 residues in the CDR3. Germline CDR1 is SGHTA and CDR2 is FQGTGA. V was trimmed by 0 bases and J by 0 bases, leaving 8 bases between them. CDR3: CASSLTGTSNTGELFF. CDR3 nucleotides: TGTGCCAGCAGCTTAACTGGGACATCGAACACCGGGGAGCTGTTTTTT.

This clonotype was seen repeatedly, ten times or more. V and J are TRBV12-3 or TRBV12-4 and TRBJ2-1; 9 bases align to TRBD1. V lost 3 bases, J lost 5 bases, and 5 bases stayed unmatched. The CDR3 is 15 residues long. CDR3: CASSFRQGENNEQFF. In nucleotides, the CDR3 is TGTGCCAGCAGTTTCCGACAGGGGGAGAACAATGAGCAGTTCTTC.

In its sample, this clonotype was seen many times. The rearrangement uses TRBV5-1 and TRBJ2-2, with a tentative D call TRBD1 (6 bases). The germline gives CDR1 SGHRS, CDR2 YFSETQ. This CDR3 region has 15 residues. Trimming removed 7 bases from V and 0 bases from J, with 13 bases in between. CDR3 loop: CASGDRFANTGELFF. CDR3 in DNA: TGCGCCAGCGGCGACAGGTTCGCGAACACCGGGGAGCTGTTTTTT.

This clonotype was picked up a small number of times. This chain uses TRBV28 with TRBJ2-7; 8 nucleotides match TRBD1. V dropped 6 bases and J dropped 3; count of bases not matched to a gene: 4. This CDR3 is built from 13 residues. Germline loops: CDR1 MDHEN, CDR2 SYDVKM. The CDR3 protein is CASSWTGLYEQYF. CDR3 nucleotide sequence: TGTGCCAGCAGCTGGACAGGGCTCTACGAGCAGTACTTC.

This clonotype was detected many times. CDR3 sequence: CASSLGQGGTEAFF. CDR3 DNA sequence: TGTGCCAGCAGTTTGGGACAGGGGGGCACTGAAGCTTTCTTT. The chain couples TRBV6-2 or TRBV6-3 to TRBJ1-1, with 11 nucleotides matching TRBD1. V lost 4 bases, J lost 4 bases, and 2 bases stayed unmatched. The CDR3 is made up of 14 amino acids. Germline V gene lookup returns CDR1 MNHEY and CDR2 SVGEGT.

V gene TRBV5-6 combines with J gene TRBJ2-3, with TRBD1 matching 9 bases. V gave up 0 bases and J gave up 3 bases; unmatched junction bases: 2. This CDR3 has 15 residues. From germline, CDR1 is SGHDT and CDR2 YYEEEE. The CDR3 sequence is CASSLEQGATDTQYF. The CDR3 bases are TGTGCCAGCAGCTTGGAACAGGGGGCGACAGATACGCAGTATTTT.

This clonotype came up many times. The chain employs TRBV20-1 and TRBJ1-1; D remains unclear. The germline gives CDR1 DFQATT, CDR2 SNEGSKA (reference sequence). The ends were cut back, 6 bases at V and 3 bases at J, with 14 bases in the middle. CDR3 length equals 13 residues. The CDR3 is CSAHPRMDTEAFF. The DNA of the CDR3 is TGCAGTGCCCATCCACGAATGGACACTGAAGCTTTCTTT.

This clonotype appeared many times. The V call is TRBV11-2, the J call TRBJ2-3; a weak D match, TRBD1 (5 bases). The CDR3 is 16 amino acids. Germline CDR1 is SGHAT and CDR2 is FQNNGV. Trimming shortened V by 5 bases and J by 2 bases, and 17 bases separated the two germline ends. The CDR3 DNA reads as TGTGCCAGCAGCAGAAGACAGACAACTAACACAGATACGCAGTATTTT. This encodes CASSRRQTTNTDTQYF.

This clonotype was counted many times. The chain carries TRBV20-1 and TRBJ2-3; 11 nucleotides line up with TRBD2. This CDR3 region has 15 residues. Losses at the gene ends were 3 bases for V and 1 base for J; bases not matched to a gene: 3. CDR1 and CDR2 (germline): DFQATT, SNEGSKA (reference sequence). The CDR3 loop is CSASRGLAGTDTQYF. The CDR3 bases are TGCAGTGCTAGTAGGGGACTAGCGGGCACAGATACGCAGTATTTT.

This clonotype was counted at least ten times. The chain combines TRBV5-1 with TRBJ2-1; 10 positions match TRBD1. With V trimmed by 2 bases and J by 8 bases, 7 bases remained unmatched. This CDR3 spans 15 amino acids. The germline V gene has CDR1 SGHRS and CDR2 YFSETQ. As DNA, the CDR3 is TGCGCCAGCAGCTTAAGACAGGGGGCGGTCTATGAGCAGTTCTTC. Translated: CASSLRQGAVYEQFF.

This clonotype was picked up many times. The CDR3 sequence: CASSRALAGGNEQFF. The CDR3 DNA follows: TGCGCCAGCAGCCGGGCCCTAGCGGGAGGCAATGAGCAGTTCTTC. The chain employs TRBV5-1 and TRBJ2-1; TRBD2 agrees at 11 bases. The germline gives CDR1 SGHRS, CDR2 YFSETQ. V shed 4 bases, J shed 6 bases, and the junction held 6 bases outside the gene matches. CDR3 size: 15 residues.

This clonotype has at least ten counts. This sequence joins TRBV20-1 and TRBJ2-3; unclear D gene. V shed 6 bases and J shed 2 bases, with 6 bases lying between them. Germline loops: CDR1 DFQATT, CDR2 SNEGSKA (reference sequence). This CDR3 comprises 11 residues. The CDR3 DNA reads TGCAGTGCCGACTTCACAGATACGCAGTATTTT. Protein: CSADFTDTQYF.

This clonotype was detected a few times. The rearrangement joins TRBV7-3 to TRBJ2-3; weak D call: TRBD2 (6 bases). V dropped 3 bases and J dropped 4 bases, with 14 bases sitting between them. Looked up from germline, CDR1 is SGHTA and CDR2 is FQGTGA. The CDR3 has 15 residues. CDR3: CASSFGGIEADTQYF. Here the CDR3 DNA reads TGTGCCAGCAGCTTCGGCGGGATTGAAGCAGATACGCAGTATTTT.

The chain carries TRBV10-3 and TRBJ1-3; the match to TRBD1 covers 7 bases. Germline V lookup: CDR1 ENHRY, CDR2 SYGVKD. This CDR3 contains 19 residues. Unmatched junction bases numbered 15, after V lost 4 bases and J lost 0 bases. CDR3 bases: TGTGCCATCAGTGGGCCCCCGACAGGGCTCCCCTTCTCTGGAAACACCATATATTTT. Its protein is CAISGPPTGLPFSGNTIYF.